The 3 T cell receptor beta chains presented below share a single source sample, sequenced in a study of T cells in Graves' hyperthyroidism and ophthalmopathy. Amplification of TCR beta CDR3 regions used RNA as the template. The HTBI primer set drove a first-round RT-PCR of the TCR CDR3. TCRdb itself ran the multiplex PCR reads through MiXCR, one entry per CDR3 protein. In the table there are over 650,000 distinct CDR3 sequences, over 40% of which are singletons. The source material was peripheral blood or thyroid tissue (not recorded which). All receptors come from an adult man with Graves' disease, either hyperthyroidism or ophthalmopathy (not recorded which).

This chain links TRBV19 with TRBJ2-7, with no clear D. Germline CDR1 is LNHDA and CDR2 is SQIVND (reference sequence). Between the trimmed V and J ends, which lost 0 bases and 2 bases, there was a span of 11 bases. The CDR3 has 15 amino acids. CDR3 nucleotides: TGTGCCAGTAGTATAGAGAATGTGGGGACCTACGAGCAGTACTTC. Translation gives CASSIENVGTYEQYF.

This chain joins TRBV6-5 and TRBJ1-4; tentative D call: TRBD1 (5 bases). The CDR3 runs 14 residues. Germline values: CDR1 MNHEY, CDR2 SVGAGI. V was trimmed by 6 bases and J by 7 bases, leaving 15 bases between them. The CDR3 DNA sequence: TGTGCCAGCAGCCCTGTGGACACGGGTGAAAAACTGTTTTTT. Translating gives CASSPVDTGEKLFF.

In its sample, this clonotype was seen a few times. The chain has TRBV12-3 or TRBV12-4 and TRBJ1-2; possible D gene TRBD1, 6 bases. This CDR3 spans 15 amino acids. V shed 5 bases and J shed 2 bases, with 15 bases lying between them. This CDR3 is CASSLQGDVNYGYTF. Here the CDR3 DNA reads TGTGCCAGCAGTCTACAGGGAGACGTGAACTATGGCTACACCTTC.